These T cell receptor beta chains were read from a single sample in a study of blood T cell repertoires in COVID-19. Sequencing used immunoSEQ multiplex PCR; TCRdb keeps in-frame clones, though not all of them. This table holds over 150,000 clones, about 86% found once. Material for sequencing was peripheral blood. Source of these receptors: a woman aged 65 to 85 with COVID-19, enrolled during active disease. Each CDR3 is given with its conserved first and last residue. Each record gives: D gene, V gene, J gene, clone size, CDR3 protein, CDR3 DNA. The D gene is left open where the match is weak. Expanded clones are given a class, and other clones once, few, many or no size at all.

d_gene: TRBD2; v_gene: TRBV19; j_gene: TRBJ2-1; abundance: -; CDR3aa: CASSSLAGGGEFF; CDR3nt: TGTGCCAGTAGCTCGCTAGCGGGGGGGGGAGAGTTCTTC
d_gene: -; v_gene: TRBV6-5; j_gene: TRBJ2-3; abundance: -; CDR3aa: CASSPGHGTDTQYF; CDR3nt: TGTGCCAGCAGTCCTGGACACGGCACAGATACGCAGTATTTT
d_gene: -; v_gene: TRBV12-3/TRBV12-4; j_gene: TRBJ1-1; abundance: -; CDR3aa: CASTLDRGVEAFF; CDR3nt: TGTGCCAGCACTCTTGACCGGGGGGTTGAAGCTTTCTTT
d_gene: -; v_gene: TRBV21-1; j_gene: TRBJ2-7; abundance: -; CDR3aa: CASSYDLRGQGRPPTSYEQYF; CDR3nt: TGTGCCAGCAGCTACGATCTTCGGGGACAGGGCAGACCCCCGACCTCCTACGAGCAGTACTTC
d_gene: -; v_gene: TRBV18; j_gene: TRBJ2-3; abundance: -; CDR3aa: CASSPTRMDTQYF; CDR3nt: TGTGCCAGCTCACCAACTAGAATGGATACGCAGTATTTT
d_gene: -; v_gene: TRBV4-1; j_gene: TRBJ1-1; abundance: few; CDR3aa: CASSQPLQTTANTEAFF; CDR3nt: TGCGCCAGCAGCCAACCTCTGCAGACGACTGCGAACACTGAAGCTTTCTTT
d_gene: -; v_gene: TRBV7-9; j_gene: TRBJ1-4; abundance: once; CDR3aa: CASSQGLPGGEKLFF; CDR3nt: TGTGCCAGCAGCCAGGGACTCCCCGGCGGTGAAAAACTGTTTTTT
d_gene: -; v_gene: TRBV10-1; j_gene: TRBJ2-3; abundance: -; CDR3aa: CASSESGGSTDTQYF; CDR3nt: TGCGCCAGCAGTGAGTCGGGGGGTAGCACAGATACGCAGTATTTT
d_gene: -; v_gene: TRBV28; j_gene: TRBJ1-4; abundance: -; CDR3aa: CASTAYQGGDEKLFF; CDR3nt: TGTGCCAGCACTGCCTACCAGGGAGGAGATGAAAAACTGTTTTTT
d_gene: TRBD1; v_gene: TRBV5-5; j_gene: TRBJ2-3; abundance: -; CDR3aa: CASSTGQVGGTDTQYF; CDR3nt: TGTGCCAGCAGCACCGGACAGGTGGGGGGCACAGATACGCAGTATTTT